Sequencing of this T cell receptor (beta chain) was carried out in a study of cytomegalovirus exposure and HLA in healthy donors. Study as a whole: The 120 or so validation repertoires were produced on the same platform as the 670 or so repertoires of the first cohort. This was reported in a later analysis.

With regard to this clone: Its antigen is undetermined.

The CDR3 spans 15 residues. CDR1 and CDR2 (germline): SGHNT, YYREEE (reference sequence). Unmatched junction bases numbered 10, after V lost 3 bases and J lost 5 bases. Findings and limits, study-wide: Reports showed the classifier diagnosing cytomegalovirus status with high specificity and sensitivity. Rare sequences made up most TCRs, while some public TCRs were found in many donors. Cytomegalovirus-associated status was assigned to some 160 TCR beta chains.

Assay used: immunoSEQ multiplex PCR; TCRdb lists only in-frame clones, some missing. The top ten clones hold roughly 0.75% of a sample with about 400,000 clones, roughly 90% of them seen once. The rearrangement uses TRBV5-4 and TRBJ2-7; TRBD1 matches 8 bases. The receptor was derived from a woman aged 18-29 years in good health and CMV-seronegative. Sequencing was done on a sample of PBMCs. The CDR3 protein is CASSSGQGESDEQYF. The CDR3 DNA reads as TGTGCCAGCAGCTCTGGACAGGGAGAGTCGGACGAGCAGTACTTC. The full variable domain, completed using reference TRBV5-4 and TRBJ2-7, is ETGVTQSPTHLIKTRGQQVTLRCSSQSGHNTVSWYQQALGQGPQFIFQYYREEENGRGNFPPRFSGLQFPNYSSELNVNALELDDSALYLCASSSGQGESDEQYFGPGTRLTVT.